Listed here are 11 T cell receptor beta chains from one sample, sequenced in a study of cytomegalovirus exposure and HLA in healthy donors. The PCR contained 60 Vbeta and 13 Jbeta primers. The data were produced by immunoSEQ multiplex PCR, yet TCRdb's version contains in-frame clones alone and is incomplete. The table has roughly 80,000 clones, roughly 70% seen once. Sequenced material: PBMCs. Receptor source: a man aged 60-69 years in good health and CMV-seropositive.

There are a few counts of this clone. V is TRBV7-3 and J is TRBJ2-2, with D tentatively TRBD1 (5 bases). From germline, CDR1 is SGHTA and CDR2 FQGTGA. The CDR3 contains 13 residues. The V and J ends lost 5 bases and 6 bases respectively, with 10 bases between them. The CDR3 bases are TGTGCCAGCAGCATACAGGTTCCCGGGGAGCTGTTTTTT. Its translation is CASSIQVPGELFF.

The CDR3 region has the DNA TGTGCCAGCAGCATCGGGACAGACCCTTATCAGCCCCAGCATTTT. Amino acid sequence: CASSIGTDPYQPQHF. The rearrangement uses TRBV6-5 and TRBJ1-5, with TRBD1 matching over 7 bases. Germline V lookup: CDR1 MNHEY, CDR2 SVGAGI. This CDR3 contains 15 residues. With 6 bases clipped from V and 5 bases from J, the junction kept 10 bases outside the gene matches.

This rearrangement joins TRBV5-4 to TRBJ2-3, with 10 bases matching TRBD1. The trim removed 4 bases at V and 6 bases at J, leaving 5 bases unmatched. The CDR3 has 14 residues. Germline CDR1 SGHNT, CDR2 YYREEE (reference sequence). The CDR3 spells CASSADRGSDTQYF. The CDR3 DNA is TGTGCCAGCAGCGCGGACAGGGGGAGCGATACGCAGTATTTT.

In nucleotides, the CDR3 is TGTGCCAGCAGTAGACAGGGGGCGGAGGGCGAGCAGTACTTC. Its translation: CASSRQGAEGEQYF. The rearrangement joins TRBV5-5 to TRBJ2-7; 10 bases match TRBD1. V dropped 5 bases and J dropped 6; count of bases not matched to a gene: 8. Germline V gives CDR1 SGHKS, CDR2 YYEKEE (reference sequence). The CDR3 spans 14 residues.

The V gene is TRBV27, the J gene TRBJ2-7; maybe TRBD2 (5 bases). The CDR3 covers 12 residues. V was clipped by 4 bases and J by 7 bases, with 11 bases between them. Germline lookup yields CDR1 MNHEY and CDR2 SMNVEV (reference sequence). The CDR3 DNA reads TGTGCCAGCAGTTCGAGAGGGCTGGAGCAGTACTTC. Translation: CASSSRGLEQYF.

The CDR3 loop is CASSSGTGSDTQYF. DNA for the CDR3: TGTGCCAGCAGCTCCGGGACAGGGTCAGATACGCAGTATTTT. This chain joins TRBV7-6 and TRBJ2-3, with 9 bases that match TRBD1. From germline, CDR1 is SGHVS and CDR2 FNYEAQ. The CDR3 has 14 amino acids. Trimming at V came to 4 bases and at J to 4 bases, leaving 3 bases not matched to a gene.

This clone was seen a few times. This sequence joins TRBV7-9 and TRBJ1-3; no clear D. The CDR3 is 14 amino acids. Trimming stripped 3 bases from V and 2 bases from J, with 8 bases between. Germline V gene data show CDR1 as SEHNR and CDR2 as FQNEAQ (reference sequence). CDR3 loop: CASSLANTGNTIYF. For the CDR3, the DNA is TGTGCCAGCAGCTTGGCAAACACTGGAAACACCATATATTTT.

A single count supports this clone. The chain has TRBV13 and TRBJ1-4; TRBD1 might be the D (6 bases). V lost 3 bases and J 7 bases, leaving 12 bases between the germline ends. This CDR3 region has 14 residues. Germline V lookup: CDR1 PRHDT, CDR2 FYEKMQ (reference sequence). The CDR3 reads CASSFQQGAEKLFF. The CDR3, as DNA: TGTGCCAGCAGCTTTCAACAGGGAGCTGAAAAACTGTTTTTT.

The chain joins TRBV29-1 to TRBJ2-7; maybe TRBD2 (5 bases). Germline assignment: CDR1 SQVTM and CDR2 ANQGSEA. V lost 0 bases and J lost 3, with 9 bases in between. CDR3 length: 13 amino acids. CDR3 coding DNA: TGCAGCGTTGAAGAGGAGGCCGGCTACGAGCAGTACTTC. It specifies CSVEEEAGYEQYF.

Only one count was recorded for this clone. The chain couples TRBV4-3 to TRBJ2-1; unclear D gene. The CDR3 is made up of 15 amino acids. Germline values: CDR1 LGHNA, CDR2 YSLEER. Trimming removed 0 bases from V and 5 bases from J, with 11 bases in between. The CDR3 coding sequence is TGCGCCAGCAGCCAAGATGGGCCCGAAGACAATGAGCAGTTCTTC. Protein: CASSQDGPEDNEQFF.

This clone was counted between two and nine times. This sequence joins TRBV9 and TRBJ2-7, with D hard to call. Germline CDR1 SGDLS, CDR2 YYNGEE. CDR3 length: 15 residues. With 0 bases removed from V and 0 bases from J, the gap between germline ends came to 10 bases. In nucleotides, the CDR3 is TGTGCCAGCAGCGTAGGACACAGTTCCTCCTACGAGCAGTACTTC. Amino acid sequence: CASSVGHSSSYEQYF.